This T cell receptor (beta chain) derives from a study of T cell responses to AZD1222 COVID-19 vaccine. Overall study results and limits: AZD1222 recipients seropositive at baseline numbered only six or seven. White British donors predominated, females outnumbered males, and clonal diversity was possibly underestimated. None of the repertoires were sampled until the peak T cell response had passed.

In regard to this clone: Its antigen is not identified.

The protocol was immunoSEQ multiplex PCR, while the TCRdb copy is restricted to in-frame clones and leaves out a portion. The sample carries 150,000 to 200,000 clones, 70% to 90% recorded once. This CDR3 is 15 amino acids long. Germline CDR1 SGDLS, CDR2 YYNGEE. V was shortened by 3 bases and J by 3 bases, with 15 bases between the two germline ends. The chain recombines TRBV9 with TRBJ1-1; unclear D gene. Sequences were derived from peripheral blood, sampled 28 days after the second AZD1222 dose. The TCR sequence derives from an adult who received the AZD1222 COVID-19 vaccine. The CDR3 DNA reads TGTGCCAGCAGCGACCCGAGTAGGGTTGACACTGAAGCTTTCTTT. Its translation is CASSDPSRVDTEAFF.